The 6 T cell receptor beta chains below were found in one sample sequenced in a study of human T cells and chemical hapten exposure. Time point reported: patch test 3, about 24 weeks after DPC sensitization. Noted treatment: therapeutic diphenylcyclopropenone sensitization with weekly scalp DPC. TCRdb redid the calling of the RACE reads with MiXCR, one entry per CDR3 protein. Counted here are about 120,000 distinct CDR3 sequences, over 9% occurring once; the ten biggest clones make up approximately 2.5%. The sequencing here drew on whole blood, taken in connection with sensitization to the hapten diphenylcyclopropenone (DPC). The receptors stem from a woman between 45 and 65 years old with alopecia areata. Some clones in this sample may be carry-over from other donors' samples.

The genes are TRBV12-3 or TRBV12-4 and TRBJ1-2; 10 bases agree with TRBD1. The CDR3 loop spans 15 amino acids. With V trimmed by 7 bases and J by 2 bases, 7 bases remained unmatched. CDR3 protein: CASILTGGGNYGYTF. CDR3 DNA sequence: TGTGCCAGCATCTTGACAGGGGGCGGAAACTATGGCTACACCTTC.

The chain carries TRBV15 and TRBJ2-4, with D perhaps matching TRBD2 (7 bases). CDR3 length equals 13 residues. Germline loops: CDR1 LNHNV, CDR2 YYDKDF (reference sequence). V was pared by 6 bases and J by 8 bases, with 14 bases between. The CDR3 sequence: CATRRKGGDIQYF. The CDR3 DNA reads TGTGCCACCAGGCGCAAGGGGGGGGACATTCAGTACTTC.

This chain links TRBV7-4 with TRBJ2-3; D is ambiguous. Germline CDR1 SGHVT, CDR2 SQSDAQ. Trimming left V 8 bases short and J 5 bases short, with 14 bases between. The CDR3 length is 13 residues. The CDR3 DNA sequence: TGTGCCAGCGTACCCCTGGCTTTAGATACGCAGTATTTT. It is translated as CASVPLALDTQYF.

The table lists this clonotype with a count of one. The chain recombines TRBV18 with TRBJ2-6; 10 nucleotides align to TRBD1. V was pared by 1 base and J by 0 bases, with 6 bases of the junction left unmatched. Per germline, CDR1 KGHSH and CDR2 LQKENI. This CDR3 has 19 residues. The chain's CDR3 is CASSPRTGGMGSGANVLTF. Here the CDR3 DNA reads TGTGCCAGCTCACCACGGACAGGGGGGATGGGCTCTGGGGCCAACGTCCTGACTTTC. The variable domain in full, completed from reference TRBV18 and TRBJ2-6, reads NAGVMQNPRHLVRRRGQEARLRCSPMKGHSHVYWYRQLPEEGLKFMVYLQKENIIDESGMPKERFSAEFPKEGPSILRIQQVVRGDSAAYFCASSPRTGGMGSGANVLTFGAGSRLTVL.

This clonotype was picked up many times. CDR3 in amino acids: CASSETASTDTQYF. The CDR3 nucleotides read TGTGCCAGCAGTGAAACGGCTAGCACAGATACGCAGTATTTT. This chain joins TRBV6-4 and TRBJ2-3; D not certain. CDR1 and CDR2 (germline): MRHNA, SNTAGT. The CDR3 consists of 14 residues. The V end was cut by 3 bases, the J end by 0 bases, with 7 bases between.

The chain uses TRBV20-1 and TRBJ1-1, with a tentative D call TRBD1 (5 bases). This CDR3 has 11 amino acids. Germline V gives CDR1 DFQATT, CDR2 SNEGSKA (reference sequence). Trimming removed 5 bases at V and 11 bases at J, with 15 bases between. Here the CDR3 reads CSAGDDLIAFF. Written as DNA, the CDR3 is TGCAGTGCTGGGGACGACCTAATCGCTTTCTTT.